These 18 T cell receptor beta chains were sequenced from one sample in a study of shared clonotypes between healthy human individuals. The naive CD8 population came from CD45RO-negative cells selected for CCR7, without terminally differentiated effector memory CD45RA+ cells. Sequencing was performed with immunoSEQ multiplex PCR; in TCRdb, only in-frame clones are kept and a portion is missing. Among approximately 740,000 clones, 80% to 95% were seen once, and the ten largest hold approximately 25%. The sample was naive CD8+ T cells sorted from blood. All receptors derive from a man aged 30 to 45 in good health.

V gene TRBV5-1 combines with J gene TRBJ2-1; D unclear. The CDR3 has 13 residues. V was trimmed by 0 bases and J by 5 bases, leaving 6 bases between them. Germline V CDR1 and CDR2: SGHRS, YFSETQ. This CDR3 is CASSLDIDNEQFF. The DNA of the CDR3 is TGCGCCAGCAGCTTGGACATTGACAATGAGCAGTTCTTC.

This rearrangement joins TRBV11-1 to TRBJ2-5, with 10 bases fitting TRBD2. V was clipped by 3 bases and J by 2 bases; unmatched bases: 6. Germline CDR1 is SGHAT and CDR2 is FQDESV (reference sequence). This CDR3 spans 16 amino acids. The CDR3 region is CASSFMLAGDQETQYF. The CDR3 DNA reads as TGTGCCAGCAGCTTTATGCTAGCGGGAGATCAAGAGACCCAGTACTTC.

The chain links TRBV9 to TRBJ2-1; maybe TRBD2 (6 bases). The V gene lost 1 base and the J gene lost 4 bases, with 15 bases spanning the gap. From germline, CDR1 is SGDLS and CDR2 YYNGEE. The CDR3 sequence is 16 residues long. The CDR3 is CASSVRSLALYNEQFF. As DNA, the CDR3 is TGTGCCAGCAGCGTAAGGTCGCTAGCGCTATACAATGAGCAGTTCTTC.

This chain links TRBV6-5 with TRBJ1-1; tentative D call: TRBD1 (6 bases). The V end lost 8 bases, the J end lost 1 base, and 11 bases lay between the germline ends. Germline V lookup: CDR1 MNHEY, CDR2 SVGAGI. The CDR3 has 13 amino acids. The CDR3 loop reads CASRQQGNTEAFF. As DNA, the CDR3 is TGTGCCAGCCGACAACAGGGGAACACTGAAGCTTTCTTT.

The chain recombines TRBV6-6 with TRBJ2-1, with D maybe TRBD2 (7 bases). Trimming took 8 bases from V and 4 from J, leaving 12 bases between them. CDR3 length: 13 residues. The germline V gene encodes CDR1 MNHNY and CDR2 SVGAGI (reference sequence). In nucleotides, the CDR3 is TGTGCCAGCCTAGGGGGGGGTTACAATGAGCAGTTCTTC. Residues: CASLGGGYNEQFF.

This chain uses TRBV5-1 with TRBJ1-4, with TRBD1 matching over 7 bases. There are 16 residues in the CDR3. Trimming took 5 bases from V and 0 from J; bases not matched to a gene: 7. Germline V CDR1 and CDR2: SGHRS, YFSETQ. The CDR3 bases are TGCGCCAGCAGTTCCAACCAGGGGGCAACTAATGAAAAACTGTTTTTT. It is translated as CASSSNQGATNEKLFF. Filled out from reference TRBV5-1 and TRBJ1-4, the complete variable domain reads KAGVTQTPRYLIKTRGQQVTLSCSPISGHRSVSWYQQTPGQGLQFLFEYFSETQRNKGNFPGRFSGRQFSNSRSEMNVSTLELGDSALYLCASSSNQGATNEKLFFGSGTQLSVL.

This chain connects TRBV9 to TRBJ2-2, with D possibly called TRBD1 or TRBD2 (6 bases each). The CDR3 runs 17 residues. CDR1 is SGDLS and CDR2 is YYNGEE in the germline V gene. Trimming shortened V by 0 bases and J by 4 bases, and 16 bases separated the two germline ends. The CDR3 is CASSVEGRGLGTGELFF. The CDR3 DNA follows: TGTGCCAGCAGCGTAGAGGGCCGGGGGCTTGGCACCGGGGAGCTGTTTTTT.

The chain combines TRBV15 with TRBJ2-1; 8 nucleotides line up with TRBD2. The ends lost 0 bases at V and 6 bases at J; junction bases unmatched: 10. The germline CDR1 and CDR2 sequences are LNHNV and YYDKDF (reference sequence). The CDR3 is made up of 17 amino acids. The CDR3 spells CATSRDITSGRGNEQFF. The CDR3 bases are TGTGCCACCAGCAGAGACATCACTAGCGGTCGGGGCAATGAGCAGTTCTTC.

The CDR3 nucleotides read TGCGCCAGCAGCCAAGATATAGTACAGGCCAACACCGGGGAGCTGTTTTTT. It is translated as CASSQDIVQANTGELFF. The rearrangement links TRBV4-1 to TRBJ2-2; a weak D match, TRBD1 (5 bases). The germline V and J ends were trimmed by 0 bases and 2 bases, with 13 bases remaining between them. The CDR3 is 17 amino acids. Germline-derived CDR1 and CDR2 are MGHRA and YSYEKL.

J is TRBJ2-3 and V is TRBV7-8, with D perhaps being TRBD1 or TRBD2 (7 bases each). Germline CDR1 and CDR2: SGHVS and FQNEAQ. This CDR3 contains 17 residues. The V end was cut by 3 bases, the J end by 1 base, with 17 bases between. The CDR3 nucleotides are TGTGCCAGCAGCTTCACAGGGGAGGGGATCGGCACAGATACGCAGTATTTT. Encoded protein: CASSFTGEGIGTDTQYF.

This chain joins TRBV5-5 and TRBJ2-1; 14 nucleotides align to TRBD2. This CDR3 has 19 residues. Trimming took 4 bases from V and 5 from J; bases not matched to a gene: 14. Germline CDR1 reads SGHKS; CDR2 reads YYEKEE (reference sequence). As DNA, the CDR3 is TGTGCCAGCAGCCGTATTTCCGGGACTAGCGGGAGAAGGGACAATGAGCAGTTCTTC. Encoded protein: CASSRISGTSGRRDNEQFF.

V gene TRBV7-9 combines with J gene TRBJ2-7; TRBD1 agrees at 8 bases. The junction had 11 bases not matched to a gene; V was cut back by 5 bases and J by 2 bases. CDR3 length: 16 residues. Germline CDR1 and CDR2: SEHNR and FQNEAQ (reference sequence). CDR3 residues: CASSPITGGVTYEQYF. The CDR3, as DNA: TGTGCCAGCAGCCCAATCACAGGGGGAGTTACCTACGAGCAGTACTTC.

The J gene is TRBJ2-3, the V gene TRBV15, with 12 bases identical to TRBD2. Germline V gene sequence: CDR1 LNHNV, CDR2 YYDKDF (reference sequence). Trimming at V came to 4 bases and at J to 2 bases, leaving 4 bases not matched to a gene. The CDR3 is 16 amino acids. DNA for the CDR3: TGTGCCACCAGCACCGGACTAGCGGGGACCACAGATACGCAGTATTTT. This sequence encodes CATSTGLAGTTDTQYF.

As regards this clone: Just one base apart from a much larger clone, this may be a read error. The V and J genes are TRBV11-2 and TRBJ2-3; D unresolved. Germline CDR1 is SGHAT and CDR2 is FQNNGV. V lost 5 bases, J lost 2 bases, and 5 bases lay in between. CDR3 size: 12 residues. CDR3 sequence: CASSPNTDTQYF. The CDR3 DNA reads TGTGCCAGCAGCCCTAACACAGATACGCAGTATTTT.

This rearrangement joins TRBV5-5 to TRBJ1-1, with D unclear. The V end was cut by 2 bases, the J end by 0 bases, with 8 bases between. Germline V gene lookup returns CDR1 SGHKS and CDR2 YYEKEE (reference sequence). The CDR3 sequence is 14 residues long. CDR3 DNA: TGTGCCAGCAGCTTTAGATATCTGAACACTGAAGCTTTCTTT. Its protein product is CASSFRYLNTEAFF.

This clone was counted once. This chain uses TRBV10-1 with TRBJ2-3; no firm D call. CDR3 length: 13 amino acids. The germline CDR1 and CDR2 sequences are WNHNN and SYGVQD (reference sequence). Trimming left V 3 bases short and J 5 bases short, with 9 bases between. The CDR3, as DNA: TGCGCCAGCAGTGACACAACCCGAGATACGCAGTATTTT. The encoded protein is CASSDTTRDTQYF.

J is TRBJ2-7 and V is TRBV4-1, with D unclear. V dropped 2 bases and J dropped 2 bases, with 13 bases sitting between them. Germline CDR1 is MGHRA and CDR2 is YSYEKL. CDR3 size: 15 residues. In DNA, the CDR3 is TGCGCCAGCAGCCAATATTTTCGAGCTACCTACGAGCAGTACTTC. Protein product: CASSQYFRATYEQYF.

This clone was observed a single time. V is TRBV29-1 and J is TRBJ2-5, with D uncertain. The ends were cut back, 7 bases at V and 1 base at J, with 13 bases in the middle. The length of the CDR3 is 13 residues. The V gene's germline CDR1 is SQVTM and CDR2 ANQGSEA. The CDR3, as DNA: TGCAGCGCCGTCCCTCGGACCCAAGAGACCCAGTACTTC. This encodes CSAVPRTQETQYF. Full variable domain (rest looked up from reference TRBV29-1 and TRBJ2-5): SAVISQKPSRDICQRGTSLTIQCQVDSQVTMMFWYRQQPGQSLTLIATANQGSEATYESGFVIDKFPISRPNLTFSTLTVSNMSPEDSSIYLCSAVPRTQETQYFGPGTRLLVL.